This T cell receptor (beta chain) comes out of a study of OX40 agonist ivuxolimab in advanced cancers. Study-wide context: Patients received the agonistic anti-OX40 (CD134) antibody ivuxolimab.

A remark on this clone: Its antigen remains unidentified.

Generated by immunoSEQ multiplex PCR, the TCRdb table keeps only in-frame clones and is missing some. The repertoire includes 53,000 or so clones, approximately 84% of them detected once, and 10% to 15% sits in the top ten. Findings and limits, study-wide: The expanded peripheral T cells' antigen specificity was not determined.

The sample here was CD4+ or CD8+ T cells sorted from blood, taken in a trial of the OX40 agonist ivuxolimab. The receptor's source is an adult with an advanced solid tumor such as melanoma, head and neck, liver or kidney cancer.

The CDR3 protein is CAWSVRGQPQHF. The CDR3 nucleotides are TGTGCCTGGAGTGTACGTGGACAGCCCCAGCATTTT. The chain carries TRBV30 and TRBJ1-5; D is unclear. The germline V and J ends were trimmed by 0 bases and 7 bases, with 7 bases remaining between them. Germline CDR1 reads GTSNPN; CDR2 reads SVGIG (reference sequence). The length of the CDR3 is 12 residues.